Sequencing of this T cell receptor (beta chain) was carried out in a study of shared clonotypes between healthy human individuals. V shed 4 bases and J shed 4 bases, with 4 bases lying between them. Per the germline V gene, CDR1 is SGHAT and CDR2 is FQDESV (reference sequence). CDR3 size: 12 residues. A note on this clone: The antigen is not known.

The data were produced by immunoSEQ multiplex PCR, yet TCRdb's version contains in-frame clones alone and is incomplete. The data contain 2.5 million or so clones, 90% to 95% of them seen just once; the ten biggest clones take up around 0.14%. Overall study results and limits: Relative to clonotypes present in all four donors, those not shared had lower generation probabilities.

The TCR was taken from a man aged 18 to 35 in good health. Sequenced: naive CD4+ T cells sorted from blood. As to subset: CD45RA+ positively selected. The chain recombines TRBV11-1 with TRBJ2-2; no definite D call. CDR3 coding DNA: TGTGCCAGCAGCTCAGTCACCGGGGAGCTGTTTTTT. Protein product: CASSSVTGELFF.